This T cell receptor (beta chain) originates from a study of CD8 T cells in ankylosing spondylitis. Ten or more counts support this clonotype. What it binds is unknown. Study-wide results and limits: CD8+ by phenotype, disease-linked clones were relatively rare in peripheral blood. Within matched ankylosing spondylitis synovial fluid, disease-linked clones were reportedly significantly enriched.

Quantitative 5'-RACE was performed with molecular barcodes, and it yielded the TCR beta libraries. MiXCR, run by TCRdb on the 5' RACE reads, gives a single entry per CDR3 protein. Altogether 250,000 or so distinct CDR3 sequences are present, approximately 10% being singletons, with the ten largest covering about 3%. Sequences were obtained from blood, either unsorted or a sorted T cell fraction (not recorded which). This clonotype originated in a male donor with ankylosing spondylitis or in good health (not recorded which).

In DNA form, the CDR3 reads TGCGCCAGCAGCCAGCTTGGCGGCACCTACAATGAGCAGTTCTTC. It is translated as CASSQLGGTYNEQFF. The chain has TRBV5-1 and TRBJ2-1; D gene ambiguous. CDR3 length: 15 amino acids. V lost 4 bases and J 2 bases, leaving 13 bases between the germline ends. CDR1 is SGHRS, CDR2 YFSETQ, per germline.